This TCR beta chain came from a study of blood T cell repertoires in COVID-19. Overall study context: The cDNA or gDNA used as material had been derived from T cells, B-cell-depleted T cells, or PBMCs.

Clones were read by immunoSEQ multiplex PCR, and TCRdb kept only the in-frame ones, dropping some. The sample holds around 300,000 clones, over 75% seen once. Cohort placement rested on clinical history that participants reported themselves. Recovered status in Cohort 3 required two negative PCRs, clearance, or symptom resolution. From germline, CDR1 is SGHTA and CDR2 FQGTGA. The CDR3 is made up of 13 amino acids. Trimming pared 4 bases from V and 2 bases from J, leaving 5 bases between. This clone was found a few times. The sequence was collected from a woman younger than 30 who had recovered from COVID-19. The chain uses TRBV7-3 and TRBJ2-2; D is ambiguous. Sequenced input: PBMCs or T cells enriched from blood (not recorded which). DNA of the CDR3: TGTGCCAGCAGCTCCCCAAACACCGGGGAGCTGTTTTTT. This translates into CASSSPNTGELFF.